This entry is about one TCR beta chain. V dropped 6 bases and J dropped 8 bases, with 17 bases sitting between them. Looked up from germline, CDR1 is MNHNS and CDR2 is SASEGT. The CDR3 runs 14 residues. Primers: 60 Vbeta forward and 13 Jbeta reverse. Repertoires were generated with immunoSEQ multiplex PCR, while TCRdb's copy carries only in-frame clones and drops some. Of 100,000 to 150,000 clones listed, over 75% are singletons. Each donor's status was that of a healthy bone marrow donor. These data come from a study of cytomegalovirus exposure and HLA in healthy donors. The TCR sequence derives from a man aged 18 to 35 in good health and CMV-seropositive. Material for sequencing was PBMCs. This chain uses TRBV6-1 with TRBJ2-1; the D gene is possibly TRBD2 (6 bases). The CDR3 nucleotides read TGTGCCAGCAGGGGGGTTATGGGGGGAGATGAGCAGTTCTTC. Translation: CASRGVMGGDEQFF.